The 26 T cell receptor beta chains below all came from one sample that was sequenced in a study of T cell clonality in common variable immunodeficiency. Sequencing used immunoSEQ multiplex PCR; TCRdb keeps in-frame clones, though not all of them. The sample was found to contain approximately 51,000 clones, and every one recurs. The sample taken for sequencing was peripheral blood mononuclear cells. The receptors were sampled from a person aged 18 to 75 in good health.

This clone appeared many times. The missing CDR3 end, 3 residues past where the read stops, is filled in from the germline J gene. The genes are TRBV20-1 and TRBJ2-6, with D possibly matching TRBD1 (5 bases). V dropped 3 bases and J dropped 0 bases, with 9 bases sitting between them. The CDR3 consists of 15 residues. Germline values: CDR1 DFQATT, CDR2 SNEGSKA (reference sequence). CDR3: CSASDTGSGANVLTF. Incomplete CDR3 DNA: TGCAGTGCTAGTGATACAGGCTCTGGGGCCAACGTC.

Of note for this clone: The CDR3 end is not reached by the read, which stops 3 residues before it; the germline J gene fills it in. The V gene is TRBV6-1, the J gene TRBJ2-2; D not certain. Germline CDR1 MNHNS, CDR2 SASEGT. The CDR3 has 14 amino acids. CDR3 residues: CASSGYATNEKLFF. The covered CDR3 bases are TGTGCCAGCAGTGGCTATGCAACTAATGAAAAG.

This clone occurred many times. The read is 3 residues too short to cover the CDR3 end, so that end is filled in from the germline J gene. The chain joins TRBV18 to TRBJ1-6; a possible D gene is TRBD1 (5 bases). Trimming shortened V by 6 bases and J by 7 bases, and 19 bases separated the two germline ends. Germline values: CDR1 KGHSH, CDR2 LQKENI. The CDR3 is made up of 16 amino acids. The CDR3 bases that were read are TGTGCCAGCTCCCAAATTCAAGGGGCGATGAATTCACCC. Protein: CASSQIQGAMNSP. The complete CDR3 protein is CASSQIQGAMNSPLHF.

This clone was observed a handful of times. The read gets to within 3 residues of the CDR3 end, and the germline J gene fills in the rest. This chain uses TRBV7-7 with TRBJ2-7; 9 nucleotides align to TRBD1. Per the germline V gene, CDR1 is SSHAT and CDR2 is FNYEAQ (reference sequence). V was clipped by 5 bases and J by 6 bases; unmatched bases: 5. The CDR3 is made up of 13 amino acids. CDR3 region: CASSPDRGGEQYF. The part of the CDR3 DNA that was read is TGTGCCAGCAGCCCGGACAGGGGAGGCGAG.

The sample holds many counts of this clone. The read stops 3 residues short of the end of the CDR3; the missing end is completed from the germline J gene. This sequence joins TRBV14 and TRBJ1-2, with 8 bases fitting TRBD1. Losses at the gene ends were 4 bases for V and 4 bases for J; bases not matched to a gene: 11. Per the germline V gene, CDR1 is SGHDN and CDR2 is FVKESK. CDR3 size: 16 residues. CDR3 loop: CASSLKTGGPGYGYTF. The sequenced CDR3 bases are TGTGCCAGCAGCCTCAAAACAGGGGGGCCAGGCTATGGC. Variable domain in full (rest from reference TRBV14 and TRBJ1-2): EAGVTQFPSHSVIEKGQTVTLRCDPISGHDNLYWYRRVMGKEIKFLLHFVKESKQDESGMPNNRFLAERTGGTYSTLKVQPAELEDSGVYFCASSLKTGGPGYGYTFGSGTRLTVV.

This clone was detected ten times or more. The read halts 3 residues ahead of the CDR3 end, with the missing end drawn from the germline J gene. This sequence joins TRBV7-2 and TRBJ1-1; no firm D call. With 5 bases removed from V and 4 bases from J, the gap between germline ends came to 14 bases. CDR1 is SGHTA and CDR2 is FQGNSA in the germline V gene. The CDR3 extends over 14 amino acids. The part of the CDR3 DNA that was read is TGTGCCAGCAGCCCCCCTGTAGGGTTCACTGAA. This codes for CASSPPVGFTE. The whole CDR3 sequence is CASSPPVGFTEAFF.

In its sample, this clone was seen a few times. The read finishes 3 residues shy of the CDR3 end, and the germline J gene is used to complete it. V usage is TRBV20-1 and J usage is TRBJ2-5; perhaps TRBD2 as D (5 bases). Germline CDR1 and CDR2: DFQATT and SNEGSKA (reference sequence). Trimming took off 3 bases at V and 2 bases at J, with 10 bases between the two ends. The CDR3 sequence is 13 residues long. CDR3 loop: CSASRTGQETQYF. CDR3 bases read: TGCAGTGCTAGTCGGACGGGGCAAGAGACC.

The table lists this clone with many counts. The CDR3 end lies 3 residues beyond the end of the read and is filled in from the germline J gene. The rearrangement uses TRBV5-1 and TRBJ2-3, with 8 positions matching TRBD2. The CDR3 extends over 16 amino acids. V shed 3 bases, J shed 1 base, and the junction held 7 bases outside the gene matches. CDR1 and CDR2 (germline): SGHRS, YFSETQ. CDR3 bases read: TGCGCCAGCAGCTCTCGACTAGCGTTAGGCACAGATACG. This sequence encodes CASSSRLALGTDT. The entire CDR3 protein is CASSSRLALGTDTQYF.

This clone came up many times. The CDR3 end falls 3 residues outside the read, so it is completed with the germline J gene. The chain links TRBV6-2 or TRBV6-3 to TRBJ2-5; possibly TRBD1 for D (6 bases). Germline V gene lookup returns CDR1 MNHEY and CDR2 SVGEGT. The CDR3 has 12 residues. V was clipped by 5 bases and J by 3 bases, with 7 bases between them. The CDR3 loop is CASSPGEETQYF. The covered CDR3 bases are TGTGCCAGCAGTCCAGGGGAAGAGACC.

This clone occurred many times. Coverage ceases 3 residues before the CDR3 finishes, and the germline J gene fills in the end. This sequence joins TRBV20-1 and TRBJ2-3; D is undetermined. The CDR3 has 13 residues. The germline V and J ends were trimmed by 0 bases and 2 bases, with 6 bases remaining between them. Germline CDR1 and CDR2: DFQATT and SNEGSKA (reference sequence). CDR3 amino acids: CSARDLVTDTQYF. The sequenced part of the CDR3 DNA is TGCAGTGCTAGAGATCTAGTCACAGATACG.

This clone was seen at least ten times. The read terminates 3 residues ahead of where the CDR3 ends, so the germline J gene completes it. V usage is TRBV9 and J usage is TRBJ2-2, with unresolved D. This CDR3 is 15 amino acids long. The ends were cut back, 0 bases at V and 3 bases at J, with 9 bases in the middle. CDR1 and CDR2 (germline): SGDLS, YYNGEE. Partial CDR3 DNA: TGTGCCAGCAGCGTAGAGAGCTCCCACACCGGGGAG. Its protein is CASSVESSHTGE. The CDR3 in full is CASSVESSHTGELFF.

Many counts were recorded for this clone. Coverage ceases 3 residues before the CDR3 finishes, and the germline J gene fills in the end. This chain links TRBV27 with TRBJ2-7; 8 nucleotides match TRBD2. The CDR3 has 16 residues. Looked up from germline, CDR1 is MNHEY and CDR2 is SMNVEV (reference sequence). The trim removed 8 bases at V and 0 bases at J, leaving 12 bases unmatched. The CDR3 region is CASCSQWRGVSYEQYF. CDR3 bases read: TGTGCCAGCTGCAGCCAATGGCGGGGGGTCTCCTACGAG.

This clone was observed many times. Read coverage stops 3 residues before the CDR3 terminus; the germline J gene supplies the remainder. This chain uses TRBV29-1 with TRBJ2-5; TRBD1 is a possible D gene (5 bases). The length of the CDR3 is 14 residues. From germline, CDR1 is SQVTM and CDR2 ANQGSEA. The V end lost 3 bases, the J end lost 5 bases, and 16 bases lay between the germline ends. CDR3 protein: CSVDRQGRFETQYF. The sequenced CDR3 bases are TGCAGCGTTGACCGGCAGGGAAGGTTTGAGACC.

In its sample, this clone was seen many times. The CDR3 end is not reached by the read, which stops 3 residues before it; the germline J gene fills it in. This rearrangement joins TRBV5-1 to TRBJ2-5; D is possibly TRBD2 (6 bases). V was clipped by 0 bases and J by 6 bases, with 15 bases between them. Germline CDR1 and CDR2: SGHRS and YFSETQ. There are 15 residues in the CDR3. CDR3 in amino acids: CASSLVSGGEQTQYF. Incomplete CDR3 DNA: TGCGCCAGCAGCTTGGTTTCAGGAGGGGAACAGACC.

In the case of this clone: The observed sequence ends 3 residues before the CDR3 terminus, with the missing tail filled in from the germline J gene. This rearrangement joins TRBV6-1 to TRBJ1-2; the D is unclear. This CDR3 is 17 amino acids long. The germline V gene has CDR1 MNHNS and CDR2 SASEGT. The CDR3 bases that were read are TGTGCCAGCAGTGAAAACGTGATATCGGGTGCCAAAAACATC. This translates into CASSENVISGAKNI. The whole CDR3 region reads CASSENVISGAKNIYTF.

This clone was seen many times. The CDR3 goes on 3 residues after the read ends, and that part is filled in from the germline J gene. The chain carries TRBV20-1 and TRBJ2-3; 11 bases are a match to TRBD2. The CDR3 is 13 residues long. V lost 7 bases and J lost 3; bases outside the gene matches: 3. Germline V CDR1 and CDR2: DFQATT, SNEGSKA (reference sequence). CDR3 DNA (partial): TGCAGTGGACTAGCGGGGTTAACAGATACG. It specifies CSGLAGLTDT. The whole CDR3 sequence is CSGLAGLTDTQYF.

This clone was recorded at least ten times. The read falls 3 residues short of the CDR3 end, and the missing part is taken from the germline J gene. The gene calls are TRBV30 and TRBJ1-2; D perhaps matches TRBD1 (5 bases). Trimming pared 4 bases from V and 3 bases from J, leaving 15 bases between. Germline CDR1 reads GTSNPN; CDR2 reads SVGIG (reference sequence). CDR3 length: 14 amino acids. CDR3 DNA, as far as it was read: TGTGCCTGGAAGTCCAGGGCTACAGACTATGGC. Protein: CAWKSRATDYG. The complete CDR3 reads CAWKSRATDYGYTF.

This clone has ten or more counts. An end of the junction differs from the germline gene, which may be a read error. The read terminates 3 residues ahead of where the CDR3 ends, so the germline J gene completes it. The chain has TRBV4-2 and TRBJ2-6; a weak D match, TRBD2 (5 bases). This CDR3 is built from 16 residues. Germline V gives CDR1 LGHNA, CDR2 YNFKEQ. The CDR3 DNA, read in part, is TGCGCCAGCAGCCAAGATCAGAGGGCGGGGGCCAACGTC. Amino acids: CASSQDQRAGANV. In full, the CDR3 reads CASSQDQRAGANVLTF.

The table lists this clone with a few counts. This could be a read error, since a much larger clone is one nucleotide away. The read halts 3 residues ahead of the CDR3 end, with the missing end drawn from the germline J gene. This rearrangement joins TRBV6-2 or TRBV6-3 to TRBJ1-1; TRBD1 matches at 8 bases. Germline assignment: CDR1 MNHEY and CDR2 SVGEGT. V dropped 2 bases and J dropped 0; count of bases not matched to a gene: 5. The CDR3 extends over 16 amino acids. The part of the CDR3 DNA that was read is TGTGCCAGCAGTTACATGACAGGGGTCCTGAACACTGAA. It codes for CASSYMTGVLNTE. The full CDR3 protein reads CASSYMTGVLNTEAFF.

Ten or more counts support this clone. The sequence runs out 3 residues before the end of the CDR3; the remainder is reconstructed from the germline J gene. This chain links TRBV7-7 with TRBJ2-3; a possible D gene is TRBD1 (6 bases). V was pared by 5 bases and J by 1 base, with 13 bases between. Germline CDR1 and CDR2: SSHAT and FNYEAQ (reference sequence). This CDR3 has 15 amino acids. CDR3 region: CASSLKGGGTDTQYF. The covered CDR3 bases are TGTGCCAGCAGCCTAAAAGGGGGAGGCACAGATACG.

There are many counts of this clone. The CDR3 DNA, read in part, is TGTGCCAGCACCCCTGGGGCCTCATACCAAGAGACC. Protein sequence: CASTPGASYQET. The complete CDR3 sequence is CASTPGASYQETQYF. The chain combines TRBV7-2 with TRBJ2-5, with a tentative D call TRBD1 (5 bases). The DNA ends 3 residues before the CDR3 does, and the rest of the CDR3 is filled in from the germline J gene. The V gene lost 7 bases and the J gene lost 0 bases, with 15 bases spanning the gap. Germline lookup yields CDR1 SGHTA and CDR2 FQGNSA. The CDR3 covers 15 residues.

In this sample, this clone turned up many times. Partial CDR3 DNA: TGTGCCAGTAGTCTCGCGGGGACAGGGGTAGTCGAG. It specifies CASSLAGTGVVE. The CDR3, in full, reads CASSLAGTGVVEQYF. The genes are TRBV19 and TRBJ2-7, with 10 bases lining up with TRBD1. The DNA ends 3 residues before the CDR3 does, and the rest of the CDR3 is filled in from the germline J gene. The CDR3 totals 15 residues. Per germline, CDR1 LNHDA and CDR2 SQIVND (reference sequence). V was clipped by 5 bases and J by 6 bases; unmatched bases: 10.

This clone came up many times. Sequencing ends 3 residues short of the CDR3 end; the germline J gene provides the rest. The rearrangement joins TRBV5-1 to TRBJ2-2; 9 nucleotides match TRBD2. Looked up from germline, CDR1 is SGHRS and CDR2 is YFSETQ. CDR3 length: 16 residues. Trimming cost V 2 bases and J 2 bases; bases outside gene matches: 4. CDR3: CASSFLAGDNTGELFF. The covered CDR3 bases are TGCGCCAGCAGCTTCTTAGCGGGGGACAACACCGGGGAG.

This clone was seen ten or more times. The read terminates 3 residues before the CDR3 end, so the remaining end is supplied by the germline J gene. V and J are TRBV5-1 and TRBJ2-3; 11 bases fit TRBD2. Germline V gene sequence: CDR1 SGHRS, CDR2 YFSETQ. CDR3 length equals 16 residues. Unmatched junction bases numbered 4, after V lost 0 bases and J lost 4 bases. The sequenced part of the CDR3 DNA is TGCGCCAGCAGCTTGGCGCCTAGCGGGGGGTCAGATACG. Amino acids: CASSLAPSGGSDT. The complete CDR3 sequence is CASSLAPSGGSDTQYF.

This clone has at least ten counts. The read halts 3 residues ahead of the CDR3 end, with the missing end drawn from the germline J gene. The sample carries other DNA sequences with the same CDR3. The chain has TRBV10-3 and TRBJ2-3, with 10 bases matching TRBD2. Losses at the gene ends were 3 bases for V and 5 bases for J; bases not matched to a gene: 8. This CDR3 has 16 amino acids. The germline V gene has CDR1 ENHRY and CDR2 SYGVKD. This CDR3 reads CAISDRTSGDKDTQYF. The DNA read from the CDR3 is TGTGCCATCAGTGACCGGACTAGCGGAGACAAAGATACG.

A word on this clone: The missing CDR3 end, 3 residues past where the read stops, is filled in from the germline J gene. The rearrangement joins TRBV5-4 to TRBJ2-1; 8 bases match TRBD2. Germline CDR1 and CDR2: SGHNT and YYREEE (reference sequence). The J segment lost 3 bases and the V segment lost 4 bases, leaving 6 bases of the junction unmatched. This CDR3 region has 15 residues. The CDR3 loop is CASSPVRGGYNEQFF. CDR3 bases read: TGTGCCAGCAGCCCCGTTCGGGGGGGCTACAATGAG.